The subject of this entry is one T cell receptor (beta chain). Its antigen remains undetermined. Per-base quality was not reported, and no clone a single base away is much larger than it. V and J lose 3 bases and 7 bases, and a span of 9 bases separates them. The germline V gene specifies SGHAT as CDR1 and FQNNGV as CDR2. From cysteine to phenylalanine, the CDR3 is 12 amino acids long. The entry retains the CDR3 DNA only, 36 bases that are in frame from base 1. The data belong to a study of vaccination and CD4 T cells after COVID-19 (dated by TCRdb to the early 2020s). Notes on the research overall: Every convalescent patient had a positive nasal swab PCR test for SARS-CoV-2, with mild disease in 8 to 10 patients and severe disease in one. The convalescent cohort included six males and four females, with two Hispanic individuals, seven Caucasians, two Asians and one multiracial person. Each participant got two doses of either the Pfizer-BioNTech BNT162b2 vaccine (n=8) or the Moderna mRNA-1273 vaccine (n=2). Post-COVID blood samples were collected from convalescent patients a median of around 96 days after diagnosis, with a range of roughly 30 to 170 days. The time from the second vaccine dose to post-vaccine blood sampling had a median of roughly 70 days and ranged from 14 to 241 days. For stimulating the cultures, overlapping spike peptide pools were used, derived from SARS-CoV-2 as well as from the common cold coronaviruses HCoV-NL63, HCoV-OC43 and HCoV-229E. Control cultures received a CEFX viral epitope pool as the positive control, an HIV-1 Nef peptide pool as the negative control, or no peptide. In approximately ten COVID-19 convalescent patients and a few infection-naive healthy vaccine recipients, the spike-specific CD4+ TCR repertoire before mRNA vaccination was compared with the repertoire after mRNA vaccination. On the study overall, not on this receptor specifically: Although the median number of SARS-CoV-2-reactive clonotypes went up from around 20 after infection to 30 to 45 after vaccination, the increase was not significant. Relatively few convalescent patients were included in the study, and early timepoints after natural infection were not analyzed. Of the vaccine-specific clones found in convalescent patients, nearly all (304 of 307) were mono-reactive for SARS-CoV-2 spike instead of being cross-reactive with common cold coronaviruses. In convalescent patients, a median 86.3% of post-vaccine SARS-CoV-2-reactive clones were detected only after vaccination, suggesting vaccine-specific priming.

The library was generated by PCR. TCR sequencing of DNA from cultured CD4+ T cells used the Oncomine TCR Beta short-read assay at the Johns Hopkins FTIC core. The QIAamp micro DNA kit was used to extract genomic DNA from the cultured CD4+ T cells. Oncomine TCR Beta libraries made from cultured CD4+ T cells were pooled using unique dual indexes and sequenced on an Illumina iSeq 100. Concerning the study's data processing: Non-productive sequences were removed, and CDR3s that did not start with C, did not end with F or W, or were shorter than 7 amino acids were discarded. The MANAFEST web application was used to identify antigen-specific clonotypes by comparing peptide-stimulated wells against reference wells and other culture wells. An FDR below 0.05, an odds ratio above 5, and a productive frequency above 0.1% in at least two of three replicate wells were required for clones to be considered positive. A clonotype counted as cross-reactive if it showed significant expansion both in the SARS-CoV-2 spike wells and in at least one common cold coronavirus spike condition. Using R version 3.6.1, CDR3 homology was evaluated through Levenshtein distances (stringdist) along with unrooted phylogenetic trees (ape). The public reads were reprocessed in TCRdb via fastp at Q25 and MiXCR, keeping in-frame beta chains. Each CDR3 protein gets just one entry, which takes the most common genes and DNA from the rows behind it. Clone size and V and J calls follow TCRdb, not the original study. The sample table holds approximately 18,000 distinct CDR3 sequences, of which approximately 49% were seen once. The ten biggest clones cover about 7% of the sample.

The sample's treatment or condition, from its label and the paper: approximately 10-day PBMC culture with coronavirus spike peptide pools or control peptides (ViraFEST assay). The ViraFEST assay was used in the study, in which antigen-specific T cells were expanded with peptide pools and expanded clonotypes were subsequently identified by TCR sequencing. The convalescent patients' positive SARS-CoV-2 PCR tests were from March to December 2020, which was before the Alpha, Beta and Delta variants emerged in the United States. PBMCs were cultured at fewer than 2.5 million per well in IMDM supplemented with about 5% human AB serum and around 10 IU/ml IL-2, with 9.5 to 10 ug/ml peptide pools added. Half of the culture medium was replaced with fresh IL-2-containing medium on days 3 and 7. Once the cells had been in culture for over 9 days, the EasySep CD4+ T cell isolation kit was used to isolate CD4+ T cells by negative selection. Ficoll-Paque Plus gradient centrifugation was used to isolate PBMCs from whole blood, and the isolated PBMCs were then either used fresh or cryopreserved at -140C. In general, triplicate wells were set up for every culture condition.

The chain links TRBV11-2 with TRBJ1-1; the D gene is perhaps TRBD1, on 6 matching bases. The sequencing here drew on CD4+ T cells from blood, cultured in vitro, taken before SARS-CoV-2 vaccination. The source is a human donor who had recovered from COVID-19. The CDR3 in this case is CASSFTGSEAFF. Here is the DNA: TGTGCCAGCAGCTTCACAGGGAGTGAAGCTTTCTTT.